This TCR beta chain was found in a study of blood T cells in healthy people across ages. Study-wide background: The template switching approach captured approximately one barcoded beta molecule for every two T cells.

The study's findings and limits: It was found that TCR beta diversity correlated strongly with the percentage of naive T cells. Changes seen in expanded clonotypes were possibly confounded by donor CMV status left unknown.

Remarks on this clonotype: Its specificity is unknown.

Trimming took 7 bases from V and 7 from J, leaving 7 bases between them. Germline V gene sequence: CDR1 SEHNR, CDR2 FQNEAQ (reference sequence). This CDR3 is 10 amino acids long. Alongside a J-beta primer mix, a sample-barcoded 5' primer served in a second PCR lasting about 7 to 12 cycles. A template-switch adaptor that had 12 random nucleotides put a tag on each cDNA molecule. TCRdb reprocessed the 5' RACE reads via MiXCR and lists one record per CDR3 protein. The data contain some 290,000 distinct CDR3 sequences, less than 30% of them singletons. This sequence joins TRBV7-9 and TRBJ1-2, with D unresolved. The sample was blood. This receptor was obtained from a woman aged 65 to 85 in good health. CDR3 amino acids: CASMEGGYTF. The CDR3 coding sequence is TGTGCCAGCATGGAGGGTGGCTACACCTTC.